This T cell receptor (beta chain) was found in a study of T cell changes during pregnancy in multiple sclerosis. Here immunoSEQ multiplex PCR was the method, and the copy in TCRdb shows in-frame clones only, minus some. This table has about 70,000 clones, around 90% appearing once. This clone has more than one count but fewer than ten. The CDR3 length is 12 residues. V lost 7 bases and J lost 10, with 13 bases in between. Germline-derived CDR1 and CDR2 are LNHDA and SQIVND (reference sequence). The clonotype originates from a female donor with multiple sclerosis, enrolled in a pregnancy study. V is TRBV19 and J is TRBJ1-4; D remains ambiguous. The sample consisted of CD4+ T cells from peripheral blood mononuclear cells, taken after pregnancy. The CDR3 loop is CASNYVEGKLFF. CDR3 sequence (DNA): TGTGCCAGTAATTACGTCGAGGGAAAACTGTTTTTT.